Shown below are 5 T cell receptor beta chains from a single sample sequenced in a study of T cells in Graves' hyperthyroidism and ophthalmopathy. Template material for amplifying TCR beta CDR3 regions consisted of RNA transcripts. RT-PCR in the first round (using the HTBI primer set) targeted the TCR CDR3. TCRdb ran MiXCR on the multiplex PCR reads and lists one entry per CDR3 protein. The table shows around 540,000 distinct CDR3 sequences, with about 16% occurring only once. Specimen: blood. The receptors originated from a woman under 40 with Graves' ophthalmopathy.

There are many counts of this clonotype. The chain has TRBV3-1 and TRBJ2-1; tentative D call: TRBD2 (5 bases). In germline, CDR1 is LGHDT, CDR2 YNNKEL (reference sequence). The CDR3 has 15 amino acids. V lost 4 bases to trimming and J lost 0 bases, with 10 bases between them. This CDR3 reads CASSLRRGSYNEQFF. The CDR3 bases are TGTGCCAGCAGCCTCAGACGGGGCTCCTACAATGAGCAGTTCTTC.

This clonotype occurred many times. The chain employs TRBV20-1 and TRBJ2-3; D gene ambiguous. V was clipped by 0 bases and J by 0 bases, with 7 bases between them. From germline, CDR1 is DFQATT and CDR2 SNEGSKA (reference sequence). The CDR3 is 14 residues long. The CDR3 DNA sequence: TGCAGTGCTAGAGAGGACCCAAGCACAGATACGCAGTATTTT. Protein product: CSAREDPSTDTQYF.

This clonotype occurred many times. The chain employs TRBV12-3 or TRBV12-4 and TRBJ1-2, with D possibly being TRBD1 (5 bases). V gave up 5 bases and J gave up 2 bases, with 15 bases separating them. There are 15 residues in the CDR3. The CDR3 is CASSRTKTKNYGYTF. For the CDR3, the DNA is TGTGCCAGCAGTAGGACAAAAACGAAGAACTATGGCTACACCTTC.

The V gene is TRBV7-8, the J gene TRBJ2-7, with a possible D match to TRBD2 (9 bases). There are 20 residues in the CDR3. Germline-derived CDR1 and CDR2 are SGHVS and FQNEAQ. The ends were cut back, 6 bases at V and 6 bases at J, with 36 bases in the middle. CDR3 protein: CASSVKDLTSGFTGGAEQYF. DNA for the CDR3: TGTGCCAGCAGTGTGAAAGATTTGACTAGCGGATTTACAGGGGGGGCCGAGCAGTACTTC.

This sequence joins TRBV6-5 and TRBJ1-5; TRBD1 is a possible D gene (6 bases). The V and J ends lost 0 bases and 9 bases respectively, with 12 bases between them. The CDR3 consists of 14 residues. CDR1 and CDR2 from the germline V gene are MNHEY and SVGAGI. The CDR3 DNA reads TGTGCCAGCAGTTACTCGACAGGAGGACGGCCCCAGCATTTT. Translation gives CASSYSTGGRPQHF.